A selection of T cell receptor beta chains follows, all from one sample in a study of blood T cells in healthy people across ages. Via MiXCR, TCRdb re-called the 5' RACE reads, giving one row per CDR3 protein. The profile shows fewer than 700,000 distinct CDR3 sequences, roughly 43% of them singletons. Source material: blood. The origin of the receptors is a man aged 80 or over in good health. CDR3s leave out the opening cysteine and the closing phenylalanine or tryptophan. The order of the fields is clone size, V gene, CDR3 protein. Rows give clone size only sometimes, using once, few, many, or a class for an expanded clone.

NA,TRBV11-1,ASSLTRFAGELF
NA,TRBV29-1,SVAGRGSYNEQY
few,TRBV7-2,ASSGRQGAYEQY
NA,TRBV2,ASSEFAPLQH
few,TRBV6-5,ASSPGRSGSTGELF
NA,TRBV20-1,SARRQEREKLF
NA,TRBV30,AWTAGSSARF
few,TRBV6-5,ASSYSPGPYGYT
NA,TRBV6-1,ASRRDDRTNEKLF
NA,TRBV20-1,SATDLAGGTDTQY
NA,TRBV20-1,SALRPGANVLT
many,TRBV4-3,ASSQESSGNEQF
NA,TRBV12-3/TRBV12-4,ASANRYTQY
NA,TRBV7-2,ASSSGQRGEQY
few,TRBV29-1,SVGGPTGELF
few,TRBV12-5,ASGLRDSHQF
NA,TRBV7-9,ASSLAMGSNEKLF
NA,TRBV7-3,AGSSSGTGEGGYT
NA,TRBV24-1,ATSPGGVGQPQH
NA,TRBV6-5,ASREGNQETQY
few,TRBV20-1,SAWAGPYSNQPQH
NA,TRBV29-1,SVESRTYNEQY